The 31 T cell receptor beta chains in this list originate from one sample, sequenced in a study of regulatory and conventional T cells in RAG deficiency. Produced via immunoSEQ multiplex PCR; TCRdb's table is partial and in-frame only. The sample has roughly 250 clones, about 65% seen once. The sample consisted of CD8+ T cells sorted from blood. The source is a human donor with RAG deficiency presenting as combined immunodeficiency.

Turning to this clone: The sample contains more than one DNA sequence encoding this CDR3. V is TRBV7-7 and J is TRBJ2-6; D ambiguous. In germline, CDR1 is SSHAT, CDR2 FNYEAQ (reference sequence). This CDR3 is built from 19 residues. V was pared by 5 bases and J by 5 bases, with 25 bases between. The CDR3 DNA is TGTGCCAGCAGCAACTGTTGTAAATGGCCACAAAGTCGGGCCAACGTCCTGACTTTC. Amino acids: CASSNCCKWPQSRANVLTF.

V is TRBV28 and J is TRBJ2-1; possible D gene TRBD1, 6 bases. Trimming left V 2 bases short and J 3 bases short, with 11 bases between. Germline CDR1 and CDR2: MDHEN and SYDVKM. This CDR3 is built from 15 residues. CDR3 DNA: TGTGCCAGCAGTTTAACAGGGAAAAACTACAATGAGCAGTTCTTC. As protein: CASSLTGKNYNEQFF.

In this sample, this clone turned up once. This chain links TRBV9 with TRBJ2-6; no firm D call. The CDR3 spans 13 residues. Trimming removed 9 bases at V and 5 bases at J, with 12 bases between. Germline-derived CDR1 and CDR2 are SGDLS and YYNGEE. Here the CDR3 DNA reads TGTGCCATCAAACAAAGTCGGGCCAACGTCCTGACTTTC. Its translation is CAIKQSRANVLTF.

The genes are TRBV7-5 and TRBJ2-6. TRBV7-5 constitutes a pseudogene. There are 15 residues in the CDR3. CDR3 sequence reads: CARTARQSRANVLTF. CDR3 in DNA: TGTGCCAGAACGGCTAGACAAAGTCGGGCCAACGTCCTGACTTTC.

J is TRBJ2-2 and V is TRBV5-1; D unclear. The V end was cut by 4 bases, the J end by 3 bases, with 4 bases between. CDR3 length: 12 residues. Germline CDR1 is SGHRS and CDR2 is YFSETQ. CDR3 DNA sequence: TGCGCCAGCAGCACTGACACCGGGGAGCTGTTTTTT. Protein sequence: CASSTDTGELFF.

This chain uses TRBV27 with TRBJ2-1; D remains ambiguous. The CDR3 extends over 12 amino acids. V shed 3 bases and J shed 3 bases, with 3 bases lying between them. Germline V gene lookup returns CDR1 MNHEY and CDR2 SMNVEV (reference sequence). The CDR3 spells CASSFFYNEQFF. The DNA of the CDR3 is TGTGCCAGCAGTTTCTTCTACAATGAGCAGTTCTTC.

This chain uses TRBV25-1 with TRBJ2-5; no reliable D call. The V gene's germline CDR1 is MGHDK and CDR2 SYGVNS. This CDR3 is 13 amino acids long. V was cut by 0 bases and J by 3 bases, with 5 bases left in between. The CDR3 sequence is CASSEYWEETQYF. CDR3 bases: TGTGCCAGCAGTGAATATTGGGAAGAGACCCAGTACTTC.

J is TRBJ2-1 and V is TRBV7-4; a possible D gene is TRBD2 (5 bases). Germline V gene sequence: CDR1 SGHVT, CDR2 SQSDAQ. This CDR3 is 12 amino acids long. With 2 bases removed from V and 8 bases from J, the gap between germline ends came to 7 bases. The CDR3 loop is CASSLNGDEQFF. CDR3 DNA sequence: TGTGCCAGCAGCTTAAACGGGGATGAGCAGTTCTTC. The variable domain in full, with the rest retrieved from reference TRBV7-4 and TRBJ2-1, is GAGVSQSPRYKVAKRGRDVALRCDSISGHVTLYWYRQTLGQGSEVLTYSQSDAQRDKSGRPSGRFSAERPERSVSTLKIQRTEQGDSAVYLCASSLNGDEQFFGPGTRLTVL.

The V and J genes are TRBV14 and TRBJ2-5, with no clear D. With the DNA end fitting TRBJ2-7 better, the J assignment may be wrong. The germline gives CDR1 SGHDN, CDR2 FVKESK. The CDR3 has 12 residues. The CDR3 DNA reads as TGTGCCAGCAGCCAAGCCTCCTACGAGCAGTACTTC. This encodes CASSQASYEQYF.

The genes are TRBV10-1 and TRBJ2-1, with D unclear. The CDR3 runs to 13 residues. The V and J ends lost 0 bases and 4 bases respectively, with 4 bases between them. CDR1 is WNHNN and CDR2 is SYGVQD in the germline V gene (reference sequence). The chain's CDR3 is CASSESGYNEQFF. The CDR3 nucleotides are TGCGCCAGCAGTGAGTCAGGGTACAATGAGCAGTTCTTC.

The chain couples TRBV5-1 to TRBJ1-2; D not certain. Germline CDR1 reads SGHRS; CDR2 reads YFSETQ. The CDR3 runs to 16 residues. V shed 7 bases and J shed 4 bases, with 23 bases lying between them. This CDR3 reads CASYVRSVRKIYGYTF. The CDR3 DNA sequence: TGCGCCAGCTACGTTAGATCGGTTCGAAAGATCTATGGCTACACCTTC. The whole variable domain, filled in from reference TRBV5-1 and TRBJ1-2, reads KAGVTQTPRYLIKTRGQQVTLSCSPISGHRSVSWYQQTPGQGLQFLFEYFSETQRNKGNFPGRFSGRQFSNSRSEMNVSTLELGDSALYLCASYVRSVRKIYGYTFGSGTRLTVV.

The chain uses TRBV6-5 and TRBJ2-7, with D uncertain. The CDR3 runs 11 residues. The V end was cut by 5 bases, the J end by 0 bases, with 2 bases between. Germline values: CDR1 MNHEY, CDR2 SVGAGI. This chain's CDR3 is CASSASYEQYF. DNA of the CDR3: TGTGCCAGCAGTGCCTCCTACGAGCAGTACTTC.

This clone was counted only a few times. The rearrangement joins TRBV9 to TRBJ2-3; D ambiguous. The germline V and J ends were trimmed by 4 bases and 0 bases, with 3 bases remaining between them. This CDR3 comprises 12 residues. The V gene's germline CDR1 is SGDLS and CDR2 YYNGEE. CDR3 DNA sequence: TGTGCCAGCAGCCCGAGCACAGATACGCAGTATTTT. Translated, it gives CASSPSTDTQYF.

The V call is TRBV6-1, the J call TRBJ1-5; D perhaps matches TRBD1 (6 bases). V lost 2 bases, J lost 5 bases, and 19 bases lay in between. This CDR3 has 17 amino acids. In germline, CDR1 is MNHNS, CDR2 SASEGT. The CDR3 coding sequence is TGTGCCAGCAGTGAAACGGGGGACTGGGGGCGATATCAGCCCCAGCATTTT. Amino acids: CASSETGDWGRYQPQHF.

The CDR3 is CASSIVVATHTHNSPLHF. The DNA for the CDR3 is TGTGCCAGCAGTATTGTAGTAGCTACACATACACATAATTCACCCCTCCACTTT. J is TRBJ1-6 and V is TRBV21-1. TRBV21-1 corresponds to a pseudogene. This CDR3 has 18 residues.

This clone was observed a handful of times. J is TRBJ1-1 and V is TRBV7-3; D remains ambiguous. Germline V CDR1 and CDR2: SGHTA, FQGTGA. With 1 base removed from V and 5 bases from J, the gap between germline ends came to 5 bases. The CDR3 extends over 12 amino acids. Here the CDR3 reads CASSLIGTEAFF. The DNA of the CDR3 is TGTGCCAGCAGCTTAATAGGGACTGAAGCTTTCTTT.

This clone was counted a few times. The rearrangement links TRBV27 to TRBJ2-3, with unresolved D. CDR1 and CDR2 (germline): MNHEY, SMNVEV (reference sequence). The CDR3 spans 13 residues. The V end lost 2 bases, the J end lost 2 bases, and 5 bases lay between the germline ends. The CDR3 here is CASSLAATDTQYF. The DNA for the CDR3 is TGTGCCAGCAGTTTAGCGGCCACAGATACGCAGTATTTT.

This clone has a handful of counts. The CDR3 bases are TGCGCCAGCAGCCACCGAGAGCAGTTCTTC. Its translation: CASSHREQFF. The chain uses TRBV4-3 and TRBJ2-1, with D hard to call. This CDR3 has 10 residues. The germline gives CDR1 LGHNA, CDR2 YSLEER. V gave up 3 bases and J gave up 10 bases, with 4 bases separating them.

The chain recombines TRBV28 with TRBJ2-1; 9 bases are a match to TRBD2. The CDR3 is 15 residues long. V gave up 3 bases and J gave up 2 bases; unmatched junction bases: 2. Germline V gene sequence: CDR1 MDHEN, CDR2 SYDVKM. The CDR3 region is CASSLRLAAYNEQFF. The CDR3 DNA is TGTGCCAGCAGTTTGAGACTAGCGGCCTACAATGAGCAGTTCTTC.

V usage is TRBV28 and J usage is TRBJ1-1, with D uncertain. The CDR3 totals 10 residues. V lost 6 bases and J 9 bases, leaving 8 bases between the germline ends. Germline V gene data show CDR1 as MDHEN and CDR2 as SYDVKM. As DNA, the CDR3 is TGTGCCAGCAGCCAGGACCAAGCTTTCTTT. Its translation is CASSQDQAFF.

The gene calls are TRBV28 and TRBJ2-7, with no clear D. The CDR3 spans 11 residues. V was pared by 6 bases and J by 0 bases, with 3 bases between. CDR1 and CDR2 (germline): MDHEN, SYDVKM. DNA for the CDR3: TGTGCCAGCAGGCACTCCTACGAGCAGTACTTC. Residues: CASRHSYEQYF.

For the CDR3, the DNA is TGTGCCAGCAGCCCACCTAACACAGATACGCAGTATTTT. Its translation: CASSPPNTDTQYF. V gene TRBV11-3 combines with J gene TRBJ2-3; D gene ambiguous. V was shortened by 5 bases and J by 2 bases, with 8 bases between the two germline ends. CDR3 length: 13 residues. CDR1 and CDR2 (germline): SGHNT, YENEEA.

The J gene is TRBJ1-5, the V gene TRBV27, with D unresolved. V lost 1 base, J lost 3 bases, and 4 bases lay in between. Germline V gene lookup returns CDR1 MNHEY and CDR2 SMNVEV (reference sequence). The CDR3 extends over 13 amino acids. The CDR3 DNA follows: TGTGCCAGCAGTTTATTACCCAATCAGCCCCAGCATTTT. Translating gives CASSLLPNQPQHF.

CDR3 in amino acids: CASSLFYYNEQFF. CDR3 sequence (DNA): TGTGCCAGCAGTTTGTTCTACTACAATGAGCAGTTCTTC. The rearrangement uses TRBV28 and TRBJ2-1, with D hard to call. Germline CDR1 MDHEN, CDR2 SYDVKM. The ends were cut back, 3 bases at V and 3 bases at J, with 6 bases in the middle. The CDR3 spans 13 residues.

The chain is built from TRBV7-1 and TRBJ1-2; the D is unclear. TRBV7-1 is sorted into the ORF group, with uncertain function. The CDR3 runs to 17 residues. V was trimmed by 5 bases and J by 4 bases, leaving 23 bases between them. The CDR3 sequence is CASSKMLHEGRTYGYTF. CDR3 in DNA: TGTGCCAGCAGCAAAATGCTTCACGAAGGAAGGACCTATGGCTACACCTTC.

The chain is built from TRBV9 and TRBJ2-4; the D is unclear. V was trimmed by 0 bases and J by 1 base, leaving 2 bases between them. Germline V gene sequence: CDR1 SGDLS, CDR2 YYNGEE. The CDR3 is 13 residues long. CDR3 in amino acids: CASSVGAKNIQYF. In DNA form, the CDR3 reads TGTGCCAGCAGCGTAGGTGCCAAAAACATTCAGTACTTC.

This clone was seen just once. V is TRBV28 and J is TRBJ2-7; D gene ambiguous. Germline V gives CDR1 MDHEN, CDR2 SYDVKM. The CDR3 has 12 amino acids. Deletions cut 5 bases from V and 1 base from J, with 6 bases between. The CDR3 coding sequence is TGTGCCAGCAGTCCTTCTTCCTACGAGCAGTACTTC. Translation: CASSPSSYEQYF.

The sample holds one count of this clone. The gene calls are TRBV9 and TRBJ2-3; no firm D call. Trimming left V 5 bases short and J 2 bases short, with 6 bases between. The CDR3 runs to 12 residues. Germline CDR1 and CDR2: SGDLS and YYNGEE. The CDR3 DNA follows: TGTGCCAGCAGTACTTACACAGATACGCAGTATTTT. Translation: CASSTYTDTQYF.

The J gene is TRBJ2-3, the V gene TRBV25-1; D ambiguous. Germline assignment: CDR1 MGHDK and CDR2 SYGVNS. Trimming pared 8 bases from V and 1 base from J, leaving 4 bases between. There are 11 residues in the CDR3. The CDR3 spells CASGRTDTQYF. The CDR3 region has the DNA TGTGCCAGCGGCCGCACAGATACGCAGTATTTT.

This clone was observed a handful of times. DNA of the CDR3: TGCGCCAGCAGCCTTACGGTAACTAACTATGGCTACACCTTC. This translates into CASSLTVTNYGYTF. V and J are TRBV4-1 and TRBJ1-2; no reliable D call. The CDR3 is 14 amino acids. The ends were cut back, 4 bases at V and 0 bases at J, with 9 bases in the middle. Per germline, CDR1 MGHRA and CDR2 YSYEKL.

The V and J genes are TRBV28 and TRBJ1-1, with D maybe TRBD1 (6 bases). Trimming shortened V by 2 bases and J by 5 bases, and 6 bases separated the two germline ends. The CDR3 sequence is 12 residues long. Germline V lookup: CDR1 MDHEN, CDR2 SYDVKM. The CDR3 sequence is CASSLRGTEAFF. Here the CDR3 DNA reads TGTGCCAGCAGTTTAAGGGGGACTGAAGCTTTCTTT.